Following are 26 T cell receptor beta chains from one sample sequenced in a study of shared clonotypes between healthy human individuals. The data were produced by immunoSEQ multiplex PCR, yet TCRdb's version contains in-frame clones alone and is incomplete. This table has about 2.4 million clones, approximately 94% appearing once. Sequenced: naive CD4+ T cells sorted from blood. The subset here: CD45RA+ positively selected. Receptor source: a man aged 18-30 years in good health.

This chain uses TRBV5-1 with TRBJ2-1; 8 bases line up with TRBD2. Trimming took 6 bases from V and 4 from J; bases not matched to a gene: 6. Germline V gene sequence: CDR1 SGHRS, CDR2 YFSETQ. The CDR3 runs to 14 residues. CDR3 region: CASNPGGEYNEQFF. The CDR3 DNA follows: TGCGCCAGCAACCCCGGGGGGGAGTACAATGAGCAGTTCTTC.

V gene TRBV28 combines with J gene TRBJ2-2; perhaps D is TRBD1 or TRBD2 (6 bases each). Germline lookup yields CDR1 MDHEN and CDR2 SYDVKM. The CDR3 consists of 13 residues. V lost 2 bases and J 6 bases, leaving 7 bases between the germline ends. DNA for the CDR3: TGTGCCAGCAGTTTAAGGGGGGCCGGGGAGCTGTTTTTT. Its translation: CASSLRGAGELFF.

The chain uses TRBV7-2 and TRBJ2-3, with D uncertain. Deletions cut 5 bases from V and 3 bases from J, with 12 bases between. CDR3 length equals 14 residues. Per germline, CDR1 SGHTA and CDR2 FQGNSA. CDR3 in DNA: TGTGCCAGCAGCCCGAGCATGTTTACAGATACGCAGTATTTT. Its translation: CASSPSMFTDTQYF.

The chain employs TRBV6-5 and TRBJ2-7, with 9 bases identical to TRBD2. Germline values: CDR1 MNHEY, CDR2 SVGAGI. CDR3 length equals 15 residues. Germline trimming cut 6 bases from V and 0 bases from J; bases unmatched to any gene: 6. In nucleotides, the CDR3 is TGTGCCAGCAGGCAAGCGGGAGGAACCTCCTACGAGCAGTACTTC. Protein: CASRQAGGTSYEQYF.

A single count supports this clone. The chain employs TRBV14 and TRBJ2-1, with 12 positions matching TRBD2. The CDR3 spans 17 residues. Germline V gene lookup returns CDR1 SGHDN and CDR2 FVKESK. Losses at the gene ends were 1 base for V and 6 bases for J; bases not matched to a gene: 7. The CDR3 sequence: CASSQGASGRVLNEQFF. Written as DNA, the CDR3 is TGTGCCAGCAGCCAAGGGGCTAGCGGGAGGGTTCTCAATGAGCAGTTCTTC. Full variable domain (outside the CDR3, taken from reference TRBV14 and TRBJ2-1): EAGVTQFPSHSVIEKGQTVTLRCDPISGHDNLYWYRRVMGKEIKFLLHFVKESKQDESGMPNNRFLAERTGGTYSTLKVQPAELEDSGVYFCASSQGASGRVLNEQFFGPGTRLTVL.

CDR3 sequence (DNA): TGCGCCAGCAGCCCGGGACTAGCGGAGACTCGGAAGTATTTT. Its protein product is CASSPGLAETRKYF. The rearrangement joins TRBV4-1 to TRBJ2-3; 11 bases map to TRBD2. This CDR3 has 14 amino acids. Per the germline V gene, CDR1 is MGHRA and CDR2 is YSYEKL. J lost 13 bases, V lost 4 bases, and 10 bases had no gene match.

V usage is TRBV10-3 and J usage is TRBJ2-3, with unresolved D. Germline V gene sequence: CDR1 ENHRY, CDR2 SYGVKD. CDR3 size: 14 residues. The V end lost 8 bases, the J end lost 4 bases, and 16 bases lay between the germline ends. CDR3: CAIGLLPRPDTQYF. CDR3 sequence (DNA): TGTGCCATCGGCCTACTCCCGCGCCCAGATACGCAGTATTTT.

There are a few counts of this clone. The J gene is TRBJ2-3, the V gene TRBV6-5; D remains unclear. The CDR3 contains 14 residues. Looked up from germline, CDR1 is MNHEY and CDR2 is SVGAGI. Trimming took off 5 bases at V and 2 bases at J, with 11 bases between the two ends. The CDR3, as DNA: TGTGCCAGCAGTCAAGCGAGACACACAGATACGCAGTATTTT. It codes for CASSQARHTDTQYF.

This clone has only one observation. The gene calls are TRBV6-5 and TRBJ1-2; D unclear. V lost 0 bases and J 8 bases, leaving 13 bases between the germline ends. The CDR3 spans 14 residues. Germline lookup yields CDR1 MNHEY and CDR2 SVGAGI. CDR3 loop: CASSYSGGRNGYTF. In DNA form, the CDR3 reads TGTGCCAGCAGTTACTCGGGAGGGCGGAACGGCTACACCTTC.

The chain couples TRBV5-1 to TRBJ2-3; D unresolved. The CDR3 loop spans 15 amino acids. Germline assignment: CDR1 SGHRS and CDR2 YFSETQ. The V end lost 2 bases, the J end lost 2 bases, and 12 bases lay between the germline ends. CDR3: CASSFRGGYTDTQYF. The CDR3, as DNA: TGCGCCAGCAGCTTTAGAGGCGGATACACAGATACGCAGTATTTT.

This chain uses TRBV7-9 with TRBJ1-1; D remains ambiguous. The CDR3 runs 16 residues. V lost 4 bases and J lost 1, with 16 bases in between. Germline CDR1 is SEHNR and CDR2 is FQNEAQ (reference sequence). The CDR3 DNA reads as TGTGCCAGCAGCTCCGCCGGGAAAGGACGGAACACTGAAGCTTTCTTT. This encodes CASSSAGKGRNTEAFF.

The rearrangement joins TRBV18 to TRBJ2-5; 7 bases align to TRBD1. The length of the CDR3 is 13 residues. V dropped 9 bases and J dropped 5; count of bases not matched to a gene: 9. Germline lookup yields CDR1 KGHSH and CDR2 LQKENI. In nucleotides, the CDR3 is TGTGCCAGTTGCGCAGGGGGTACGGAGACCCAGTACTTC. It specifies CASCAGGTETQYF.

The chain recombines TRBV11-3 with TRBJ1-1; weak D call: TRBD1 (5 bases). The CDR3 extends over 13 amino acids. Trimming left V 5 bases short and J 2 bases short, with 9 bases between. Germline CDR1 is SGHNT and CDR2 is YENEEA. In DNA form, the CDR3 reads TGTGCCAGCAGCACAGGCAGCAACACTGAAGCTTTCTTT. Translation: CASSTGSNTEAFF.

The rearrangement uses TRBV5-8 and TRBJ1-5; D unresolved. This CDR3 spans 15 amino acids. Per germline, CDR1 SGHTS and CDR2 YDEGEE. Deletions cut 1 base from V and 3 bases from J, with 11 bases between. The CDR3 nucleotides read TGTGCCAGCAGCTTGTTTGAGACAAACAATCAGCCCCAGCATTTT. This sequence encodes CASSLFETNNQPQHF.

This clone was seen just once. J is TRBJ1-5 and V is TRBV18; D unresolved. The germline V and J ends were trimmed by 5 bases and 6 bases, with 14 bases remaining between them. The length of the CDR3 is 14 residues. Germline CDR1 reads KGHSH; CDR2 reads LQKENI. The CDR3 spells CASSSQVEAQPQHF. DNA for the CDR3: TGTGCCAGCTCATCTCAGGTAGAGGCTCAGCCCCAGCATTTT.

This rearrangement joins TRBV4-1 to TRBJ1-4; maybe TRBD1 (5 bases). CDR1 is MGHRA, CDR2 YSYEKL, per germline. Trimming took off 1 base at V and 7 bases at J, with 16 bases between the two ends. The CDR3 runs to 16 residues. The CDR3 protein is CASSQGGPGKGEKLFF. The CDR3 DNA reads as TGCGCCAGCAGCCAAGGGGGCCCAGGAAAGGGTGAAAAACTGTTTTTT.

Here the CDR3 DNA reads TGTGCCAGCAGCTTAGCAATAGCGGGAGGTGGGTTTATTGAGACCCAGTACTTC. Translating it yields CASSLAIAGGGFIETQYF. The chain combines TRBV7-2 with TRBJ2-5; TRBD2 matches 10 bases. This CDR3 contains 18 residues. V dropped 0 bases and J dropped 5; count of bases not matched to a gene: 12. Germline CDR1 SGHTA, CDR2 FQGNSA. Supplemented by reference TRBV7-2 and TRBJ2-5, the full variable domain reads GAGVSQSPSNKVTEKGKDVELRCDPISGHTALYWYRQSLGQGLEFLIYFQGNSAPDKSGLPSDRFSAERTGGSVSTLTIQRTQQEDSAVYLCASSLAIAGGGFIETQYFGPGTRLLVL.

The chain has TRBV5-1 and TRBJ1-1; D possibly corresponds to TRBD1 (6 bases). Trimming left V 4 bases short and J 1 base short, with 14 bases between. The CDR3 consists of 15 residues. CDR1 is SGHRS, CDR2 YFSETQ, per germline. CDR3 protein: CASSETGARNTEAFF. The DNA for the CDR3 is TGCGCCAGCAGCGAGACAGGAGCTCGGAACACTGAAGCTTTCTTT.

The chain employs TRBV21-1 and TRBJ2-7; the D call in the table, TRBD2, was not verified against the DNA. TRBV21-1 is a pseudogene. The CDR3 spans 14 residues. CDR3 amino acids: CASNLPGLAYEQYF. The CDR3 nucleotides are TGTGCCAGCAACCTGCCGGGACTAGCCTACGAGCAGTACTTC.

The chain combines TRBV5-1 with TRBJ1-5; D is undetermined. Trimming removed 5 bases at V and 0 bases at J, with 12 bases between. The CDR3 sequence is 15 residues long. The V gene's germline CDR1 is SGHRS and CDR2 YFSETQ. The CDR3 loop reads CASRENLYSNQPQHF. CDR3 bases: TGCGCCAGCAGGGAGAACCTCTATAGCAATCAGCCCCAGCATTTT.

This clone showed up just once. V gene TRBV30 combines with J gene TRBJ1-1, with a possible D match to TRBD1 (6 bases). The CDR3 has 15 amino acids. Germline V CDR1 and CDR2: GTSNPN, SVGIG (reference sequence). Trimming shortened V by 0 bases and J by 0 bases, and 11 bases separated the two germline ends. The CDR3 sequence is CAWSVGRGMNTEAFF. The CDR3 DNA sequence: TGTGCCTGGAGTGTTGGCAGGGGAATGAACACTGAAGCTTTCTTT.

The chain joins TRBV7-2 to TRBJ2-1; 15 nucleotides align to TRBD2. The length of the CDR3 is 18 residues. Germline assignment: CDR1 SGHTA and CDR2 FQGNSA. J was trimmed by 8 bases and V by 5 bases; bases with no gene match: 13. CDR3 amino acids: CASSRNPGLAGGRDEQFF. The CDR3, as DNA: TGTGCCAGCAGCCGAAATCCGGGACTAGCGGGGGGCCGCGATGAGCAGTTCTTC. Supplemented by reference TRBV7-2 and TRBJ2-1, the full variable domain reads GAGVSQSPSNKVTEKGKDVELRCDPISGHTALYWYRQSLGQGLEFLIYFQGNSAPDKSGLPSDRFSAERTGGSVSTLTIQRTQQEDSAVYLCASSRNPGLAGGRDEQFFGPGTRLTVL.

The rearrangement joins TRBV5-1 to TRBJ2-3; 11 bases line up with TRBD2. CDR3 length: 18 amino acids. The junction had 7 bases not matched to a gene; V was cut back by 0 bases and J by 1 base. CDR1 and CDR2 from the germline V gene are SGHRS and YFSETQ. In DNA form, the CDR3 reads TGCGCCAGCAGCTTGGTATTAGCGGGAGGGCCTGGCACAGATACGCAGTATTTT. Translation: CASSLVLAGGPGTDTQYF.

Here the CDR3 DNA reads TGTGCCAGCAGAAGGACAGGGGTGGACACCGGGGAGCTGTTTTTT. Amino acid sequence: CASRRTGVDTGELFF. The chain links TRBV6-1 to TRBJ2-2, with 9 nucleotides matching TRBD1. This CDR3 spans 15 amino acids. CDR1 is MNHNS and CDR2 is SASEGT in the germline V gene. The J segment lost 3 bases and the V segment lost 6 bases, leaving 5 bases of the junction unmatched.

Comments on this clone: Other DNA variants within this sample encode the same CDR3. CDR3 sequence: CSVDGGGGSYEQYF. CDR3 DNA sequence: TGCAGCGTTGATGGGGGTGGGGGCAGCTACGAGCAGTACTTC. The chain combines TRBV29-1 with TRBJ2-7, with D perhaps TRBD1 (6 bases). Trimming took off 3 bases at V and 3 bases at J, with 15 bases between the two ends. This CDR3 region has 14 residues. Germline lookup yields CDR1 SQVTM and CDR2 ANQGSEA.

This chain connects TRBV5-1 to TRBJ1-1; no clear D. The germline V gene has CDR1 SGHRS and CDR2 YFSETQ. Trimming removed 2 bases from V and 0 bases from J, with 8 bases in between. The CDR3 sequence is 14 residues long. In DNA form, the CDR3 reads TGCGCCAGCAGCTTAGCAACTATGAACACTGAAGCTTTCTTT. This translates into CASSLATMNTEAFF.